One and the same sample provided the 28 T cell receptor beta chains below, sequenced in a study of blood T cell repertoires in COVID-19. Libraries were prepared by immunoSEQ multiplex PCR; TCRdb keeps only in-frame clonotypes and omits some of them. Of 470,000 or so clones listed, roughly 85% were seen once; the top ten hold approximately 2.9%. Sequenced material: peripheral blood. The receptors come from a human donor in a cohort sampled during active COVID-19.

This chain links TRBV6-5 with TRBJ1-1; no clear D gene. This CDR3 comprises 13 residues. Germline CDR1 and CDR2: MNHEY and SVGAGI. The V and J ends lost 6 bases and 5 bases respectively, with 13 bases between them. The chain's CDR3 is CASRTIEVTEAFF. Written as DNA, the CDR3 is TGTGCCAGCAGAACAATTGAAGTGACTGAAGCTTTCTTT.

This chain uses TRBV19 with TRBJ1-5, with 7 bases aligning to TRBD1. The V gene end was trimmed by 6 bases and the J gene end by 6 bases; junction bases not matched to a gene: 14. The CDR3 is 16 residues long. Per germline, CDR1 LNHDA and CDR2 SQIVND (reference sequence). This chain's CDR3 is CASSAGEGAFSQPQHF. In nucleotides, the CDR3 is TGTGCCAGTAGCGCGGGCGAGGGGGCGTTTAGTCAGCCCCAGCATTTT.

The chain couples TRBV5-4 to TRBJ2-3; 10 bases are a match to TRBD2. The CDR3 contains 16 residues. The V segment lost 2 bases and the J segment 2 bases; nucleotides outside the gene matches: 5. Germline CDR1 is SGHNT and CDR2 is YYREEE (reference sequence). CDR3 region: CASSLGTSELTDTQYF. The CDR3 coding sequence is TGTGCCAGCAGCTTAGGGACTAGCGAACTCACAGATACGCAGTATTTT.

V usage is TRBV5-1 and J usage is TRBJ1-2; 10 nucleotides match TRBD1. J gave up 2 bases and V 2 bases, and 6 bases lay outside the gene matches. Germline CDR1 reads SGHRS; CDR2 reads YFSETQ. CDR3 size: 16 residues. CDR3 region: CASSLNTGQGNYGYTF. The CDR3 DNA sequence: TGCGCCAGCAGCTTAAACACGGGACAGGGGAACTATGGCTACACCTTC.

This chain links TRBV4-2 with TRBJ2-3; a weak D match, TRBD2 (5 bases). The germline V gene encodes CDR1 LGHNA and CDR2 YNFKEQ. The V end lost 0 bases, the J end lost 4 bases, and 14 bases lay between the germline ends. The CDR3 spans 16 residues. The CDR3 region is CASSQDTGLAADTQYF. CDR3 nucleotides: TGTGCCAGCAGCCAAGATACGGGTCTAGCAGCAGATACGCAGTATTTT.

This clone was observed a handful of times. The rearrangement joins TRBV28 to TRBJ1-2, with 9 bases lining up with TRBD1. With V trimmed by 5 bases and J by 8 bases, 9 bases remained unmatched. The CDR3 is 14 residues long. CDR1 and CDR2 from the germline V gene are MDHEN and SYDVKM. The CDR3 region has the DNA TGTGCCAGCAGTCCTACCGGGACAGGGTACGGCTACACCTTC. It encodes CASSPTGTGYGYTF.

The chain has TRBV15 and TRBJ2-3; the D gene is possibly TRBD2 (5 bases). V lost 1 base and J 0 bases, leaving 11 bases between the germline ends. The CDR3 consists of 16 residues. Germline loops: CDR1 LNHNV, CDR2 YYDKDF (reference sequence). The chain's CDR3 is CATSRARLASTDTQYF. The CDR3 DNA reads as TGTGCCACCAGCAGAGCCCGCCTAGCCAGCACAGATACGCAGTATTTT.

This clone is a singleton in its sample. This chain connects TRBV5-6 to TRBJ2-5; the match to TRBD2 covers 9 bases. V lost 2 bases to trimming and J lost 0 bases; unmatched junction nucleotides: 8. CDR3 length equals 17 residues. Germline assignment: CDR1 SGHDT and CDR2 YYEEEE. CDR3 in amino acids: CASSFYSAGGYQETQYF. The DNA for the CDR3 is TGTGCCAGCAGCTTTTACTCCGCGGGAGGGTACCAAGAGACCCAGTACTTC.

The chain uses TRBV30 and TRBJ2-1; 9 positions match TRBD2. CDR1 and CDR2 from the germline V gene are GTSNPN and SVGIG (reference sequence). The CDR3 has 16 amino acids. With V trimmed by 0 bases and J by 8 bases, 11 bases remained unmatched. CDR3 sequence: CAWSVGLAGLGDEQFF. The CDR3 DNA follows: TGTGCCTGGAGTGTAGGGCTAGCGGGATTGGGGGATGAGCAGTTCTTC.

This clone was seen a single time. The rearrangement joins TRBV29-1 to TRBJ2-3, with TRBD2 matching 12 bases. The CDR3 covers 14 residues. Germline trimming cut 7 bases from V and 4 bases from J; bases unmatched to any gene: 6. Looked up from germline, CDR1 is SQVTM and CDR2 is ANQGSEA. The CDR3 is CSAELAGGADTQYF. For the CDR3, the DNA is TGCAGCGCCGAACTAGCGGGAGGCGCAGATACGCAGTATTTT.

V usage is TRBV18 and J usage is TRBJ2-3; 8 nucleotides align to TRBD2. This CDR3 has 14 residues. The germline V gene encodes CDR1 KGHSH and CDR2 LQKENI. Germline trimming cut 3 bases from V and 7 bases from J; bases unmatched to any gene: 6. CDR3 sequence: CASSPGLDTNTQYF. The CDR3 DNA is TGTGCCAGCTCACCGGGACTAGATACAAATACGCAGTATTTT.

The chain employs TRBV2 and TRBJ2-7, with a weak D call TRBD2 (5 bases). Germline V gene sequence: CDR1 SNHLY, CDR2 FYNNEI. V lost 4 bases to trimming and J lost 2 bases, with 12 bases between them. The CDR3 consists of 14 residues. The chain's CDR3 is CASSVNGVTYEQYF. The DNA for the CDR3 is TGTGCCAGCAGTGTTAACGGGGTCACCTACGAGCAGTACTTC.

For this clone: Compared with germline, one end of the junction differs, possibly owing to a read error. The genes are TRBV7-7 and TRBJ2-5; D is ambiguous. This CDR3 has 14 residues. CDR1 is SSHAT and CDR2 is FNYEAQ in the germline V gene (reference sequence). CDR3 sequence: CASSLVGKQETQYF. Written as DNA, the CDR3 is TGTGCTAGCAGCTTAGTCGGTAAACAAGAGACCCAGTACTTC.

V gene TRBV14 combines with J gene TRBJ2-5; 9 nucleotides line up with TRBD1. J lost 4 bases, V lost 0 bases, and 9 bases had no gene match. This CDR3 spans 17 amino acids. Germline-derived CDR1 and CDR2 are SGHDN and FVKESK. The CDR3 sequence: CASSQDKDRGFGETQYF. The CDR3 DNA follows: TGTGCCAGCAGCCAAGATAAGGACAGGGGCTTCGGAGAGACCCAGTACTTC. Together with reference TRBV14 and TRBJ2-5, the CDR3 gives the full variable domain: EAGVTQFPSHSVIEKGQTVTLRCDPISGHDNLYWYRRVMGKEIKFLLHFVKESKQDESGMPNNRFLAERTGGTYSTLKVQPAELEDSGVYFCASSQDKDRGFGETQYFGPGTRLLVL.

The chain links TRBV5-1 to TRBJ1-6; tentative D call: TRBD1 (6 bases). The CDR3 is 15 amino acids. The germline V gene encodes CDR1 SGHRS and CDR2 YFSETQ. Deletions cut 0 bases from V and 10 bases from J, with 14 bases between. The CDR3 sequence: CASSLEGEGVSPLHF. The CDR3 nucleotides read TGCGCCAGCAGCTTGGAGGGCGAGGGGGTCTCACCCCTCCACTTT.

The CDR3 loop is CASSFGGTSAPYNEQFF. In DNA, the CDR3 is TGTGCCAGCAGCTTCGGGGGGACTAGCGCCCCCTACAATGAGCAGTTCTTC. This chain connects TRBV11-3 to TRBJ2-1, with 10 bases lining up with TRBD2. The CDR3 is 17 amino acids. Trimming removed 3 bases from V and 2 bases from J; junction bases left unmatched: 7. Germline CDR1 reads SGHNT; CDR2 reads YENEEA.

There are a few counts of this clone. The CDR3: CASSLTRESTEAFF. For the CDR3, the DNA is TGTGCCAGCAGCTTGACTCGGGAGAGCACTGAAGCTTTCTTT. The genes are TRBV7-3 and TRBJ1-1; D remains unclear. The CDR3 totals 14 residues. Germline CDR1 and CDR2: SGHTA and FQGTGA. Trimming removed 3 bases from V and 4 bases from J, with 12 bases in between.

V is TRBV5-1 and J is TRBJ2-2; perhaps TRBD1 as D (6 bases). There are 16 residues in the CDR3. Germline V CDR1 and CDR2: SGHRS, YFSETQ. With 4 bases removed from V and 0 bases from J, the gap between germline ends came to 13 bases. As DNA, the CDR3 is TGCGCCAGCAGCCCACCGGGACACTCGAACACCGGGGAGCTGTTTTTT. Its protein product is CASSPPGHSNTGELFF.

V is TRBV6-2 or TRBV6-3 and J is TRBJ2-5; the D gene is possibly TRBD1 (5 bases). CDR3 size: 15 residues. Germline loops: CDR1 MNHEY, CDR2 SVGEGT. Trimming stripped 3 bases from V and 5 bases from J, with 16 bases between. The CDR3 sequence: CASSYLAGMGETQYF. Here the CDR3 DNA reads TGTGCCAGCAGTTATCTTGCAGGGATGGGGGAGACCCAGTACTTC.

The CDR3 protein is CASSLVSFGQGNTEAFF. In DNA form, the CDR3 reads TGCGCCAGCAGCTTGGTGAGTTTCGGACAGGGGAACACTGAAGCTTTCTTT. The chain is built from TRBV5-1 and TRBJ1-1; 8 nucleotides agree with TRBD1. There are 17 residues in the CDR3. V was clipped by 0 bases and J by 1 base; unmatched bases: 8. Germline CDR1 SGHRS, CDR2 YFSETQ.

The chain carries TRBV27 and TRBJ1-1; 8 bases align to TRBD1. The CDR3 length is 13 residues. CDR1 and CDR2 from the germline V gene are MNHEY and SMNVEV (reference sequence). Trimming cost V 3 bases and J 4 bases; bases outside gene matches: 1. For the CDR3, the DNA is TGTGCCAGCAGTTTGGACAGGGTCACTGAAGCTTTCTTT. It yields the protein CASSLDRVTEAFF.

This clone was detected once. This sequence joins TRBV7-3 and TRBJ1-6; maybe TRBD1 (6 bases). V lost 5 bases and J lost 0, with 14 bases in between. CDR1 SGHTA and CDR2 FQGTGA come from the germline V gene. This CDR3 is 17 amino acids long. CDR3 coding DNA: TGTGCCAGCAGCCCCCGACAGGAGAGCTCCTATAATTCACCCCTCCACTTT. It specifies CASSPRQESSYNSPLHF.

V is TRBV27 and J is TRBJ2-2; D remains unclear. V lost 5 bases and J lost 7, with 11 bases in between. Germline CDR1 reads MNHEY; CDR2 reads SMNVEV (reference sequence). CDR3 length equals 13 residues. CDR3 coding DNA: TGTGCCAGCAGTCTTCGCGCGGACGGGGAGCTGTTTTTT. Its translation: CASSLRADGELFF.

The chain combines TRBV2 with TRBJ1-2, with 7 bases lining up with TRBD1. Germline assignment: CDR1 SNHLY and CDR2 FYNNEI. The ends lost 3 bases at V and 8 bases at J; junction bases unmatched: 3. The CDR3 length is 12 residues. CDR3 DNA sequence: TGTGCCAGCAGTGAGAGGGGGCCCGGCTACACCTTC. This translates into CASSERGPGYTF.

This chain connects TRBV5-1 to TRBJ2-3, with D tentatively TRBD1 (7 bases). The germline V and J ends were trimmed by 4 bases and 0 bases, with 18 bases remaining between them. Germline V lookup: CDR1 SGHRS, CDR2 YFSETQ. This CDR3 is 17 amino acids long. The chain's CDR3 is CASSLPPGGGSTDTQYF. The CDR3 region has the DNA TGCGCCAGCAGCCTACCCCCAGGGGGAGGAAGCACAGATACGCAGTATTTT. The full variable domain, completed using reference TRBV5-1 and TRBJ2-3, is KAGVTQTPRYLIKTRGQQVTLSCSPISGHRSVSWYQQTPGQGLQFLFEYFSETQRNKGNFPGRFSGRQFSNSRSEMNVSTLELGDSALYLCASSLPPGGGSTDTQYFGPGTRLTVL.

The chain employs TRBV19 and TRBJ1-3; perhaps TRBD1 as D (6 bases). CDR3 length equals 16 residues. Germline lookup yields CDR1 LNHDA and CDR2 SQIVND (reference sequence). V was cut by 6 bases and J by 0 bases, with 15 bases left in between. The CDR3 here is CASRPTGFLSGNTIYF. DNA for the CDR3: TGTGCCAGTAGGCCGACAGGATTCCTCTCTGGAAACACCATATATTTT.

This chain connects TRBV19 to TRBJ2-1; perhaps TRBD1 as D (5 bases). Looked up from germline, CDR1 is LNHDA and CDR2 is SQIVND (reference sequence). Trimming cost V 2 bases and J 2 bases, with 13 bases left between them. The CDR3 covers 16 residues. The CDR3 nucleotides read TGTGCCAGTAGTATAAATCAGGGAAGCGCCTACAATGAGCAGTTCTTC. Its translation is CASSINQGSAYNEQFF.

The chain combines TRBV19 with TRBJ2-5; tentative D call: TRBD2 (5 bases). Between the trimmed V and J ends, which lost 1 base and 5 bases, there was a span of 11 bases. Germline V gene lookup returns CDR1 LNHDA and CDR2 SQIVND (reference sequence). The length of the CDR3 is 14 residues. The CDR3 here is CASSIAPGGETQYF. In DNA, the CDR3 is TGTGCCAGTAGTATAGCGCCAGGAGGTGAGACCCAGTACTTC.